The clone carrying this T cell receptor beta chain appeared a single time. This CDR3 is missing its conserved last phenylalanine or tryptophan, likely due to a read error. Peripheral blood was drawn, about 9.7 milliliters per donor. V was pared by 1 base and J by 5 bases, with 17 bases between. CDR1 DFQATT and CDR2 SNEGSKA come from the germline V gene (reference sequence). This CDR3 spans 15 amino acids. The sample comes from a study of blood T cells in healthy people across ages. Through a sample-barcoded 5' primer and a J-beta primer mix, a second PCR was run for about 6 to 11 cycles. Every cDNA molecule bore a tag from a template-switch adaptor containing 12 random nucleotides. At least 2.5 million CDR3-containing paired-end reads were obtained per sample. TCRdb ran MiXCR on the 5' RACE reads and lists one entry per CDR3 protein. The sample holds some 1,500,000 distinct CDR3 sequences, under 55% seen once.

Sequencing was performed on blood. This TCR derives from a woman between 18 and 29 years old in good health. The chain links TRBV20-1 to TRBJ2-5; the D gene is possibly TRBD2 (5 bases). The chain's CDR3 is CSARATGLSSETQYL. CDR3 in DNA: TGCAGTGCTAGAGCTACCGGACTCTCTTCGGAGACCCAGTACTTA.